This entry lists 28 T cell receptor beta chains sequenced from one sample in a study of T cells in Graves' hyperthyroidism and ophthalmopathy. RNA transcripts served as the template for amplifying TCR beta CDR3 regions. First-round RT-PCR targeting the TCR CDR3 was performed with the HTBI primer set. One entry per CDR3 protein results from TCRdb running MiXCR on the multiplex PCR reads. Of 400,000 to 450,000 distinct CDR3 sequences in the sample, about 15% were seen once. Sequenced material: blood. The receptors originated from a man between 18 and 29 years old with Graves' ophthalmopathy.

This clonotype was observed many times. This chain uses TRBV11-2 with TRBJ2-2; 8 bases map to TRBD1. The CDR3 extends over 17 amino acids. Trimming cost V 3 bases and J 1 base; bases outside gene matches: 7. The germline V gene has CDR1 SGHAT and CDR2 FQNNGV. In DNA, the CDR3 is TGTGCCAGCAGCTTGGACCTAGGACAGGGGAACACCGGGGAGCTGTTTTTT. It yields the protein CASSLDLGQGNTGELFF.

This clonotype was recorded many times. The J gene is TRBJ2-3, the V gene TRBV3-1; no clear D. Trimming took 6 bases from V and 1 from J, leaving 11 bases between them. The CDR3 has 14 amino acids. CDR1 is LGHDT and CDR2 is YNNKEL in the germline V gene (reference sequence). The CDR3 protein is CASSQRTGTDTQYF. In DNA form, the CDR3 reads TGTGCCAGCAGTCAACGGACGGGCACAGATACGCAGTATTTT.

This clonotype was picked up a small number of times. Just one base apart from a much larger clone, this may be a read error. The chain is built from TRBV13 and TRBJ2-1; TRBD2 might be the D (5 bases). Germline V gene data show CDR1 as PRHDT and CDR2 as FYEKMQ (reference sequence). V lost 11 bases, J lost 4 bases, and 21 bases lay in between. The CDR3 spans 15 residues. CDR3 residues: CAGKARSGLYNEQFF. The CDR3, as DNA: TGTGCCGGCAAGGCTAGGTCGGGATTATACAATGAGCAGTTCTTC.

In its sample, this clonotype was seen a few times. This sequence joins TRBV7-2 and TRBJ2-3; D call uncertain. This CDR3 has 12 amino acids. With 10 bases removed from V and 10 bases from J, the gap between germline ends came to 18 bases. Per the germline V gene, CDR1 is SGHTA and CDR2 is FQGNSA. The CDR3 loop reads CATTTWLGAQYF. CDR3 sequence (DNA): TGTGCCACCACCACTTGGTTGGGTGCGCAGTATTTT.

In its sample, this clonotype was seen a few times. This sequence may be a read error, since a much larger clone differs from it by one base. The V gene is TRBV20-1, the J gene TRBJ2-3, with 10 bases fitting TRBD2. The length of the CDR3 is 14 residues. Germline CDR1 is DFQATT and CDR2 is SNEGSKA (reference sequence). The CDR3 DNA sequence: TGCAATGCACCACTAGCGGGGTCCACAGATACGCAGTATTTT. The encoded protein is CNAPLAGSTDTQYF.

This clonotype was observed a handful of times. The CDR3 DNA sequence: TGCAGTGCTAGATCCCCTGGCAGGGGAGACGAAAAACTGTTTTTT. This codes for CSARSPGRGDEKLFF. The chain combines TRBV20-1 with TRBJ1-4, with D perhaps TRBD1 (6 bases). Trimming left V 2 bases short and J 8 bases short, with 18 bases between. CDR3 size: 15 residues. Per germline, CDR1 DFQATT and CDR2 SNEGSKA (reference sequence).

The V and J genes are TRBV6-2 or TRBV6-3 and TRBJ2-5; 10 bases are shared with TRBD2. This CDR3 spans 15 amino acids. The V gene's germline CDR1 is MNHEY and CDR2 SVGEGT. V lost 5 bases and J lost 5; bases outside the gene matches: 8. The CDR3 DNA follows: TGTGCCAGCAGTGGTTGGACTAGCGGCCGGGAGACCCAGTACTTC. It codes for CASSGWTSGRETQYF.

This clonotype was counted ten times or more. The chain has TRBV13 and TRBJ2-1; 11 nucleotides agree with TRBD2. V lost 5 bases to trimming and J lost 7 bases; unmatched junction nucleotides: 10. Germline assignment: CDR1 PRHDT and CDR2 FYEKMQ (reference sequence). This CDR3 has 16 residues. Written as DNA, the CDR3 is TGTGCCAGCAGCGTCTTCTCCGGGACTAGCGGAAATGAGCAGTTCTTC. Its translation is CASSVFSGTSGNEQFF.

In nucleotides, the CDR3 is TGTGCCAGCAGTTACTCGGAGGAGTCGGGTCTTGACGCTTTCTTT. As protein: CASSYSEESGLDAFF. This chain uses TRBV6-5 with TRBJ1-1; D unclear. The ends were cut back, 0 bases at V and 11 bases at J, with 19 bases in the middle. Germline CDR1 reads MNHEY; CDR2 reads SVGAGI. CDR3 length: 15 amino acids.

This clonotype was detected many times. J is TRBJ2-7 and V is TRBV20-1; a weak D match, TRBD1 (5 bases). CDR1 and CDR2 (germline): DFQATT, SNEGSKA (reference sequence). This CDR3 is built from 14 residues. V was clipped by 1 base and J by 2 bases, with 12 bases between them. The CDR3 reads CSARGVKGPYEQYF. The CDR3 bases are TGCAGTGCTAGAGGGGTCAAGGGGCCCTACGAGCAGTACTTC.

This clonotype was observed many times. CDR3 in amino acids: CASSSPPNYGYTF. The CDR3 DNA reads TGTGCCAGCAGTTCGCCCCCTAACTATGGCTACACCTTC. The rearrangement joins TRBV27 to TRBJ1-2; D unresolved. The germline gives CDR1 MNHEY, CDR2 SMNVEV (reference sequence). With 4 bases removed from V and 0 bases from J, the gap between germline ends came to 6 bases. The CDR3 totals 13 residues.

This clonotype was recorded a few times. This clone may be a read error of a much larger clone one base away. This chain links TRBV15 with TRBJ2-5, with 8 bases aligning to TRBD2. Looked up from germline, CDR1 is LNHNV and CDR2 is YYDKDF (reference sequence). The CDR3 sequence is 16 residues long. The V and J ends lost 2 bases and 2 bases, in that order; junction bases with no gene match: 7. The CDR3 sequence: CATSRPAGDMQETQYF. The CDR3 coding sequence is TGTGCCACCAGCAGACCAGCGGGGGATATGCAAGAGACCCAGTACTTC.

This clonotype was counted at least ten times. J is TRBJ2-3 and V is TRBV10-3; D is undetermined. Germline CDR1 is ENHRY and CDR2 is SYGVKD. The CDR3 runs to 14 residues. V lost 5 bases and J 2 bases, leaving 11 bases between the germline ends. CDR3 residues: CAISNQLLTDTQYF. CDR3 DNA: TGTGCCATCAGTAACCAACTCCTCACAGATACGCAGTATTTT.

This clonotype was found many times. The chain couples TRBV6-1 to TRBJ2-1; 13 bases are shared with TRBD2. The CDR3 runs 16 residues. V was pared by 4 bases and J by 3 bases, with 3 bases of the junction left unmatched. CDR1 and CDR2 (germline): MNHNS, SASEGT. The DNA of the CDR3 is TGTGCCAGCAGTGCCCGGACTAGCGGGAGCTACAATGAGCAGTTCTTC. As protein: CASSARTSGSYNEQFF.

The count of this clonotype is one. The genes are TRBV7-2 and TRBJ2-3, with TRBD2 as a possible D gene (6 bases). The CDR3 is 17 residues long. Trimming shortened V by 0 bases and J by 0 bases, and 13 bases separated the two germline ends. The V gene's germline CDR1 is SGHTA and CDR2 FQGNSA. The CDR3 DNA follows: TGTGCCAGCAGCTTAGCGTATCTCAGCGGGAGCACAGATACGCAGTATTTT. Amino acids: CASSLAYLSGSTDTQYF.

With regard to this clonotype: An end of the junction does not agree with germline; a read error may underlie this. The CDR3 sequence is CASSQGTAFYNQPQHF. The CDR3 bases are TGCGCCAGCAGCCAAGGGACAGCATTTTACAATCAGCCCCAGCATTTT. The V and J genes are TRBV2 and TRBJ1-5; TRBD1 aligns across 7 bases. The CDR3 contains 16 residues. Germline V lookup: CDR1 SNHLY, CDR2 FYNNEI. The variable domain in full, completed from reference TRBV2 and TRBJ1-5, reads EPEVTQTPSHQVTQMGQEVILRCVPISNHLYFYWYRQILGQKVEFLVSFYNNEISEKSEIFDDQFSVERPDGSNFTLKIRSTKLEDSAMYFCASSQGTAFYNQPQHFGDGTRLSIL.

The rearrangement joins TRBV19 to TRBJ1-5; D gene unclear. Per the germline V gene, CDR1 is LNHDA and CDR2 is SQIVND (reference sequence). Trimming removed 0 bases from V and 5 bases from J, with 5 bases in between. This CDR3 is 13 amino acids long. In nucleotides, the CDR3 is TGTGCCAGTAGTATAGAGTTCGATCAGCCCCAGCATTTT. It specifies CASSIEFDQPQHF.

CDR3 protein: CASSLATGRTYEQYF. CDR3 nucleotides: TGCGCCAGCAGCTTGGCGACAGGTCGAACCTACGAGCAGTACTTC. V is TRBV5-1 and J is TRBJ2-7, with D perhaps matching TRBD1 (6 bases). Trimming shortened V by 0 bases and J by 2 bases, and 12 bases separated the two germline ends. CDR1 SGHRS and CDR2 YFSETQ come from the germline V gene. The CDR3 spans 15 residues.

This clonotype was observed a few times. The J gene is TRBJ1-1, the V gene TRBV15; no clear D. With 0 bases removed from V and 7 bases from J, the gap between germline ends came to 12 bases. This CDR3 comprises 14 residues. Germline CDR1 LNHNV, CDR2 YYDKDF (reference sequence). For the CDR3, the DNA is TGTGCCACCAGCAGAGATAGGCCCGGGGATGAAGCTTTCTTT. This codes for CATSRDRPGDEAFF.

About this clonotype: This may stem from a read error, because a much larger clone lies one nucleotide away. This likely comes from a read error, as the CDR3 has no conserved phenylalanine or tryptophan at its end. V is TRBV12-3 or TRBV12-4 and J is TRBJ2-7; TRBD2 is a possible D gene (6 bases). This CDR3 contains 14 residues. V was clipped by 5 bases and J by 3 bases, with 14 bases between them. CDR3 bases: TGTGCCAGCAGTCTTCATCTAGCGAGCTACGAGCAGTACCTC. Translated: CASSLHLASYEQYL.

V gene TRBV4-2 combines with J gene TRBJ2-1; D gene unclear. Germline-derived CDR1 and CDR2 are LGHNA and YNFKEQ. Trimming took off 4 bases at V and 5 bases at J, with 9 bases between the two ends. The CDR3 is made up of 13 amino acids. CDR3 bases: TGTGCCAGCAGCCGCGTGCCTGACAATGAGCAGTTCTTC. This gives the protein CASSRVPDNEQFF.

This clonotype occurred a few times. The chain carries TRBV12-3 or TRBV12-4 and TRBJ2-5; D gene ambiguous. This CDR3 comprises 13 residues. The V gene lost 3 bases and the J gene lost 2 bases, with 7 bases spanning the gap. Here the CDR3 reads CASSLWQQETQYF. Written as DNA, the CDR3 is TGTGCCAGCAGTTTGTGGCAGCAAGAGACCCAGTACTTC.

This clonotype has at least ten counts. V is TRBV7-6 and J is TRBJ1-1; D perhaps matches TRBD1 (5 bases). Per germline, CDR1 SGHVS and CDR2 FNYEAQ. The length of the CDR3 is 14 residues. The ends were cut back, 6 bases at V and 1 base at J, with 12 bases in the middle. CDR3 sequence reads: CASRLAGQNTEAFF. CDR3 in DNA: TGTGCCAGCAGGCTAGCAGGGCAGAACACTGAAGCTTTCTTT. Full variable domain (missing parts from reference TRBV7-6 and TRBJ1-1): GAGVSQSPRYKVTKRGQDVALRCDPISGHVSLYWYRQALGQGPEFLTYFNYEAQQDKSGLPNDRFSAERPEGSISTLTIQRTEQRDSAMYRCASRLAGQNTEAFFGQGTRLTVV.

In this sample, this clonotype turned up many times. The chain links TRBV3-1 to TRBJ2-2; D might be TRBD2 (5 bases). The CDR3 has 13 residues. Germline CDR1 LGHDT, CDR2 YNNKEL (reference sequence). With 8 bases removed from V and 6 bases from J, the gap between germline ends came to 13 bases. The CDR3, as DNA: TGTGCCAGCCTTCACTTCGGGGCCGGGGAGCTGTTTTTT. This encodes CASLHFGAGELFF.

As for this clonotype: This may be a read error: a much more frequent sequence differs by one nucleotide. The V call is TRBV2, the J call TRBJ2-2; 7 bases match TRBD2. The germline gives CDR1 SNHLY, CDR2 FYNNEI. J gave up 2 bases and V 8 bases, and 8 bases lay outside the gene matches. The CDR3 extends over 15 amino acids. CDR3 protein: CASGSGRLNTGELFF. In DNA, the CDR3 is TGTGCCAGCGGTAGCGGGCGGCTCAACACCGGGGAGCTGTTTTTT.

V gene TRBV7-6 combines with J gene TRBJ2-3; 10 bases map to TRBD1. The CDR3 contains 18 residues. Trimming at V came to 4 bases and at J to 0 bases, leaving 10 bases not matched to a gene. Germline V CDR1 and CDR2: SGHVS, FNYEAQ. The CDR3 region is CASSWIRDRGSSTDTQYF. The CDR3, as DNA: TGTGCCAGCAGCTGGATCCGGGACAGGGGTTCTAGCACAGATACGCAGTATTTT.

This clonotype was detected many times. This chain uses TRBV12-3 or TRBV12-4 with TRBJ2-2; tentatively, D is TRBD2 (5 bases). The germline V and J ends were trimmed by 4 bases and 1 base, with 13 bases remaining between them. CDR3 length equals 16 residues. The CDR3 DNA sequence: TGTGCCAGCAGTTCACCCCGGGAAGAGAACACCGGGGAGCTGTTTTTT. This encodes CASSSPREENTGELFF.

This clonotype has a count of ten or more. This sequence joins TRBV6-1 and TRBJ1-6; D unclear. CDR1 and CDR2 (germline): MNHNS, SASEGT. V shed 7 bases and J shed 9 bases, with 16 bases lying between them. The CDR3 spans 14 residues. The CDR3 spells CASIFSAQPSPLHF. For the CDR3, the DNA is TGTGCCAGCATTTTCTCCGCCCAACCTTCACCCCTCCACTTT.